Each of the 14 T cell receptor beta chains below was sequenced from the same sample in a study of cytomegalovirus exposure and HLA in healthy donors. The study ran its PCR with 60 Vbeta and 13 Jbeta primers. Clones were sequenced by immunoSEQ multiplex PCR, and TCRdb holds only the in-frame ones, with some missing. The sample contains approximately 73,000 clones, 60% to 85% of which appear only once. The source material was PBMCs. These receptors all come from a man in his 70s in good health and CMV-seronegative.

The V and J genes are TRBV19 and TRBJ1-4; maybe TRBD1 (5 bases). V was cut by 5 bases and J by 1 base, with 11 bases left in between. The germline V gene encodes CDR1 LNHDA and CDR2 SQIVND (reference sequence). The CDR3 is made up of 15 amino acids. CDR3 DNA sequence: TGTGCCAGTAGTCCCGCCGGGGGAACTAATGAAAAACTGTTTTTT. Encoded protein: CASSPAGGTNEKLFF.

In its sample, this clone was seen once. The chain joins TRBV28 to TRBJ2-7; D uncertain. The germline V and J ends were trimmed by 7 bases and 0 bases, with 10 bases remaining between them. Germline loops: CDR1 MDHEN, CDR2 SYDVKM. The CDR3 runs 13 residues. The CDR3 DNA follows: TGTGCCAGCACCCGCAGGCCCTCCTACGAGCAGTACTTC. This codes for CASTRRPSYEQYF.

CDR3 coding DNA: TGTGCCAGTAGGGGGGGCCTTAGCACAGATACGCAGTATTTT. Encoded protein: CASRGGLSTDTQYF. This sequence joins TRBV6-5 and TRBJ2-3; a possible D gene is TRBD2 (7 bases). This CDR3 is 14 amino acids long. Trimming stripped 9 bases from V and 0 bases from J, with 13 bases between. In germline, CDR1 is MNHEY, CDR2 SVGAGI.

About this clone: The junction and the germline gene differ at one end; a read error may be behind it. CDR3 sequence reads: CAWSVQGTSVNF. DNA of the CDR3: TGTGCCTGGAGTGTACAGGGGACTAGCGTAAACTTC. V usage is TRBV30 and J usage is TRBJ2-7; TRBD2 matches at 10 bases. This CDR3 spans 12 amino acids. Germline V gene data show CDR1 as GTSNPN and CDR2 as SVGIG (reference sequence).

This clone was seen once. The V gene is TRBV10-2, the J gene TRBJ2-7; a possible D gene is TRBD2 (5 bases). CDR1 is WSHSY, CDR2 SAAADI, per germline. The length of the CDR3 is 15 residues. Trimming shortened V by 5 bases and J by 1 base, and 15 bases separated the two germline ends. CDR3 loop: CASSLEDATSYEQYF. The DNA of the CDR3 is TGCGCCAGCAGTTTGGAGGACGCGACTTCCTACGAGCAGTACTTC.

This chain uses TRBV7-9 with TRBJ1-2; D not resolved. The germline V gene has CDR1 SEHNR and CDR2 FQNEAQ (reference sequence). V lost 3 bases and J 6 bases, leaving 11 bases between the germline ends. The CDR3 covers 13 residues. CDR3 sequence (DNA): TGTGCCAGCAGCTTCCGGGGTCTTGATGGCTACACCTTC. This translates into CASSFRGLDGYTF. Variable domain in full (rest from reference TRBV7-9 and TRBJ1-2): DTGVSQNPRHKITKRGQNVTFRCDPISEHNRLYWYRQTLGQGPEFLTYFQNEAQLEKSRLLSDRFSAERPKGSFSTLEIQRTEQGDSAMYLCASSFRGLDGYTFGSGTRLTVV.

The chain carries TRBV7-9 and TRBJ1-6, with no clear D. From germline, CDR1 is SEHNR and CDR2 FQNEAQ (reference sequence). This CDR3 has 15 residues. V was clipped by 5 bases and J by 8 bases, with 16 bases between them. CDR3 DNA: TGTGCCAGCAGCCGTAACTCGGGTCCTGATTCACCCCTCCACTTT. Amino acid sequence: CASSRNSGPDSPLHF.

The chain carries TRBV19 and TRBJ1-5, with D possibly matching TRBD1 (6 bases). The germline V gene encodes CDR1 LNHDA and CDR2 SQIVND (reference sequence). The CDR3 loop spans 16 amino acids. The V and J ends lost 0 bases and 3 bases respectively, with 12 bases between them. The CDR3 DNA reads as TGTGCCAGTAGTATAGATAGGCCAGGGGACAATCAGCCCCAGCATTTT. This translates into CASSIDRPGDNQPQHF.

This sequence joins TRBV15 and TRBJ2-5; the match to TRBD1 covers 9 bases. This CDR3 comprises 14 residues. The germline V gene has CDR1 LNHNV and CDR2 YYDKDF (reference sequence). With V trimmed by 3 bases and J by 13 bases, 12 bases remained unmatched. The CDR3, as DNA: TGTGCCACCAGCAGGGGACAGGGAGGACCCCCGGTGTACTTC. Its translation is CATSRGQGGPPVYF.

This clone appeared a single time. The chain joins TRBV6-1 to TRBJ2-1, with D possibly TRBD2 on 5 matching bases. Germline assignment: CDR1 MNHNS and CDR2 SASEGT. V lost 5 bases and J lost 9, with 14 bases in between. This CDR3 has 13 residues. The CDR3 reads CASSLASQAEQFF. CDR3 DNA sequence: TGTGCCAGCAGTCTGGCTAGCCAGGCTGAGCAGTTCTTC.

The chain has TRBV13 and TRBJ2-2, with D possibly TRBD2 on 5 matching bases. The CDR3 extends over 16 amino acids. Germline CDR1 PRHDT, CDR2 FYEKMQ (reference sequence). The V end lost 1 base, the J end lost 5 bases, and 14 bases lay between the germline ends. The CDR3 region is CASSLVGGSLTGELFF. The CDR3 coding sequence is TGTGCCAGCAGCTTAGTTGGTGGGAGTCTTACCGGGGAGCTGTTTTTT.

The rearrangement links TRBV18 to TRBJ1-1; 7 nucleotides line up with TRBD1. J gave up 11 bases and V 2 bases, and 5 bases lay outside the gene matches. The CDR3 extends over 12 amino acids. CDR1 and CDR2 (germline): KGHSH, LQKENI. CDR3 sequence reads: CASSPEQGNAFF. The CDR3 nucleotides are TGTGCCAGCTCACCAGAACAGGGGAACGCTTTCTTT.

In nucleotides, the CDR3 is TGTGCCAGCAGCCCGGGACAGCCCTATGGCTACACCTTC. Its translation is CASSPGQPYGYTF. The V and J genes are TRBV5-5 and TRBJ1-2; 7 bases map to TRBD1. J lost 4 bases, V lost 4 bases, and 4 bases had no gene match. CDR3 length: 13 amino acids. Germline loops: CDR1 SGHKS, CDR2 YYEKEE (reference sequence).

J is TRBJ2-3 and V is TRBV6-6; 7 nucleotides line up with TRBD1. The germline gives CDR1 MNHNY, CDR2 SVGAGI (reference sequence). This CDR3 is 14 amino acids long. V dropped 5 bases and J dropped 6; count of bases not matched to a gene: 8. CDR3 sequence: CASSTTGAGDTQYF. The CDR3, as DNA: TGTGCCAGCAGTACAACAGGGGCCGGCGATACGCAGTATTTT.